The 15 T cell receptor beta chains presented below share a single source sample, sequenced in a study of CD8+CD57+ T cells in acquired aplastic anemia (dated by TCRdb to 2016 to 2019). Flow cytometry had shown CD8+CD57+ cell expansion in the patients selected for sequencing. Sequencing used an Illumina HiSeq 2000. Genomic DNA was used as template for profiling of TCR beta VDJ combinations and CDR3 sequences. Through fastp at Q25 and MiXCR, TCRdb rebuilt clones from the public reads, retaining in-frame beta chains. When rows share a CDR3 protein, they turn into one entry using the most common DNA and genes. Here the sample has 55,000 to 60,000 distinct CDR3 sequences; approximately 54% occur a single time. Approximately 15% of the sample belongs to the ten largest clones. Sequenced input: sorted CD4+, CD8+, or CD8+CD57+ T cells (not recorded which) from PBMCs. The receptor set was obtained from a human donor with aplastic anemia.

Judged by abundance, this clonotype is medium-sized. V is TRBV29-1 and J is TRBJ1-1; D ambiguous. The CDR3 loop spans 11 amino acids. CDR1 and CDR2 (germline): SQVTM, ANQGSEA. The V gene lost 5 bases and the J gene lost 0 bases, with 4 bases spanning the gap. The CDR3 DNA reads TGCAGCGTTCGACTGAACACTGAAGCTTTCTTT. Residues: CSVRLNTEAFF.

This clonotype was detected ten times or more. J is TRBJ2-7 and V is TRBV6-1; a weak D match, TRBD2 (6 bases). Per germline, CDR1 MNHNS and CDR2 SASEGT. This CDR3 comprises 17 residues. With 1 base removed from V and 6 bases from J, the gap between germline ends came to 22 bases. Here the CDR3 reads CASSEEVGFSQGGEQYV. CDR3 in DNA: TGTGCCAGCAGTGAAGAGGTAGGCTTCTCGCAGGGAGGCGAGCAGTACGTC.

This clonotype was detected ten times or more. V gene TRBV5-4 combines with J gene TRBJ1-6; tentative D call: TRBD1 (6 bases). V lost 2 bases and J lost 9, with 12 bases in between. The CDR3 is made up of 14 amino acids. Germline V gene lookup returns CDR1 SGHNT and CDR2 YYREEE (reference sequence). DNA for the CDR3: TGTGCCAGCAGCTTAAGGGGGGAGGGTTCACCCCTCCACTTT. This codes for CASSLRGEGSPLHF.

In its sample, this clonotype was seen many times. CDR3 loop: CASSYSLGDEQYV. In nucleotides, the CDR3 is TGCGCCAGCAGCTATAGTTTGGGGGACGAGCAGTACGTC. The J gene is TRBJ2-7, the V gene TRBV4-1; the D call may be TRBD1 or TRBD2 (5 bases each). Germline CDR1 and CDR2: MGHRA and YSYEKL. Trimming stripped 5 bases from V and 5 bases from J, with 13 bases between. The CDR3 length is 13 residues.

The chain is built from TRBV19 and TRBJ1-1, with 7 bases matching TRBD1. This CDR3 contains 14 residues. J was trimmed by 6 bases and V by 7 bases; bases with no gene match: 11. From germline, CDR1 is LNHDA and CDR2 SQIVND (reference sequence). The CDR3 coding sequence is TGTGCCAGTATGACGTCTCGGGGACAGTCTGAAGCTTTCTTT. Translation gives CASMTSRGQSEAFF. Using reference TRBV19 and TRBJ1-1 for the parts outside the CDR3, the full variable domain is DGGITQSPKYLFRKEGQNVTLSCEQNLNHDAMYWYRQDPGQGLRLIYYSQIVNDFQKGDIAEGYSVSREKKESFPLTVTSAQKNPTAFYLCASMTSRGQSEAFFGQGTRLTVV.

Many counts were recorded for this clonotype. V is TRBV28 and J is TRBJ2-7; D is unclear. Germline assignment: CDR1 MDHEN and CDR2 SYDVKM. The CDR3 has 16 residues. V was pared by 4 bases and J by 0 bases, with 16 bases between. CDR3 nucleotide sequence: TGTGCCAGCAGTTCTCCCCGCGCAGCGATCTCCTACGAGCAGTACTTC. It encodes CASSSPRAAISYEQYF.

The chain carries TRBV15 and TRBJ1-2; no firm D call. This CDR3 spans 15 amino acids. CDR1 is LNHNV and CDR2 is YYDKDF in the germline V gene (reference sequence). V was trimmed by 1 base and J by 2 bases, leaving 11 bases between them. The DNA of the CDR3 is TGTGCCACCAGCAGAGGAGCAGCGGGCAACTATGGCTACACCTTC. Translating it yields CATSRGAAGNYGYTF.

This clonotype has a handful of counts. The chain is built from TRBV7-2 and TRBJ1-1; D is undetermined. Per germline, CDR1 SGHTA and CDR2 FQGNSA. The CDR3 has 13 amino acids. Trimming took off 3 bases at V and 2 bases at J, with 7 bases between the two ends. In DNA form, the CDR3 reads TGTGCCAGCAGCTTGCGGATAAACACTGAAGCTTTCTTT. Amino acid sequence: CASSLRINTEAFF. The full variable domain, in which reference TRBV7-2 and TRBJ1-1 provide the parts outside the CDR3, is GAGVSQSPSNKVTEKGKDVELRCDPISGHTALYWYRQSLGQGLEFLIYFQGNSAPDKSGLPSDRFSAERTGGSVSTLTIQRTQQEDSAVYLCASSLRINTEAFFGQGTRLTVV.

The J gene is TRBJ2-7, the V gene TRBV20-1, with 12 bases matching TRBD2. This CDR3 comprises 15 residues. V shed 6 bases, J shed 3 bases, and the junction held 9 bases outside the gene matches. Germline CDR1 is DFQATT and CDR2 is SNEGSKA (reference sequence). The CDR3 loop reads CSALLTSGGIYEQYF. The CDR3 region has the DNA TGCAGTGCCCTATTGACTAGCGGGGGTATCTACGAGCAGTACTTC.

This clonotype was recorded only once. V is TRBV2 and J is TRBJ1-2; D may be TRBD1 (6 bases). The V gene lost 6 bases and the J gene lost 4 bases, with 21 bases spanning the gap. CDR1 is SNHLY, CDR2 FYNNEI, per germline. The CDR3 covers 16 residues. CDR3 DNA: TGTGCCAGCAGCCAATTCTCCGGGGGGGGCGGCTATGGCTACACCTTC. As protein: CASSQFSGGGGYGYTF.

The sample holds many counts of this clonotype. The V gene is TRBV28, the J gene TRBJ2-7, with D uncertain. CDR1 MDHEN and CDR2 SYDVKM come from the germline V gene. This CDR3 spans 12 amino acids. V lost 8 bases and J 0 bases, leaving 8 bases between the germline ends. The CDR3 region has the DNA TGTGCCAGCTCCGTGGGCTCCTACGAGCAGTACTTC. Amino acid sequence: CASSVGSYEQYF.

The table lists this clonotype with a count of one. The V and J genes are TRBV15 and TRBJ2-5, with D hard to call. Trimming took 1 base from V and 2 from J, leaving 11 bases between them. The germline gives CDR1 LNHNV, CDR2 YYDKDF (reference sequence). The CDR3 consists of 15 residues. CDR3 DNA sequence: TGTGCCACCAGCAGAGTAGTGTCTGAGCAAGAGACCCAGTACTTC. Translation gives CATSRVVSEQETQYF.

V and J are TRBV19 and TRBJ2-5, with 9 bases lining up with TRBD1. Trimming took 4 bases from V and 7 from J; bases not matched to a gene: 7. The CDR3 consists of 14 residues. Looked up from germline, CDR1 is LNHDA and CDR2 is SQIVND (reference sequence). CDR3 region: CASSKVGQGATQYF. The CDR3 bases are TGTGCCAGTAGTAAGGTGGGACAGGGAGCGACCCAGTACTTC.

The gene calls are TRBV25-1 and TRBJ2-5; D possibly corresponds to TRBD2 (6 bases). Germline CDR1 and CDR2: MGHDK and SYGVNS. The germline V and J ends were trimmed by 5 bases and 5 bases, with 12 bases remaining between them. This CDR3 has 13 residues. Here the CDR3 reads CASSTSRTETQYF. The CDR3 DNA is TGTGCCAGCAGTACTAGCAGAACCGAGACCCAGTACTTC.

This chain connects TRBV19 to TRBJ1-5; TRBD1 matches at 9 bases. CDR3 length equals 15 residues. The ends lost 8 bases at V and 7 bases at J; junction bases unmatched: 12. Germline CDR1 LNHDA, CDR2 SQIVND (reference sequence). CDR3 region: CASVPGQGRGQPQHF. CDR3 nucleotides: TGTGCCAGTGTACCGGGACAGGGCAGAGGACAGCCCCAGCATTTT. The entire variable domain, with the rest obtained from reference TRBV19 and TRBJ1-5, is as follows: DGGITQSPKYLFRKEGQNVTLSCEQNLNHDAMYWYRQDPGQGLRLIYYSQIVNDFQKGDIAEGYSVSREKKESFPLTVTSAQKNPTAFYLCASVPGQGRGQPQHFGDGTRLSIL.